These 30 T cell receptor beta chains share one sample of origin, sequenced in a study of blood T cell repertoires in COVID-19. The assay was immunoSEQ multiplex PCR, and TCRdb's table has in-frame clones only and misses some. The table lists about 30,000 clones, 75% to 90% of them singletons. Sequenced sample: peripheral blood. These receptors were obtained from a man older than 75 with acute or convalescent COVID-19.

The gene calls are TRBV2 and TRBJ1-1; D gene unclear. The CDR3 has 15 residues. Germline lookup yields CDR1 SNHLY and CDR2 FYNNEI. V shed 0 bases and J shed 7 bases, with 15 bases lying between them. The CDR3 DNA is TGTGCCAGCAGTGAAGCTGTACAGATGAATAGTGAAGCTTTCTTT. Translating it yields CASSEAVQMNSEAFF.

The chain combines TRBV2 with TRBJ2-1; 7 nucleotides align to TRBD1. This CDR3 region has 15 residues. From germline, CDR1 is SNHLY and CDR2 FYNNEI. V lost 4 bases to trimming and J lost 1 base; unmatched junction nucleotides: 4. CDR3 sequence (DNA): TGTGCCAGCAGTGTAAACAGGGGATCCTACAATGAGCAGTTCTTC. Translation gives CASSVNRGSYNEQFF.

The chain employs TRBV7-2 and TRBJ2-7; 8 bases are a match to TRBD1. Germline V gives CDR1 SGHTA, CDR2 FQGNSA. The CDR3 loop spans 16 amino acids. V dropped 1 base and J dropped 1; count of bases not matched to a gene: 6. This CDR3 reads CASSLVGQGASYEQYF. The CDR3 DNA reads TGTGCCAGCAGCTTAGTCGGACAGGGAGCGTCCTACGAGCAGTACTTC.

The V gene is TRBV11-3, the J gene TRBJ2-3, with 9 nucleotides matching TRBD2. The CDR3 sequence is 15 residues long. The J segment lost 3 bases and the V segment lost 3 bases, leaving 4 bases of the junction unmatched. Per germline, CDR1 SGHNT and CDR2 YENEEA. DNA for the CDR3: TGTGCCAGCAGCTTGACTAGCGGTGGGACAGATACGCAGTATTTT. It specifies CASSLTSGGTDTQYF.

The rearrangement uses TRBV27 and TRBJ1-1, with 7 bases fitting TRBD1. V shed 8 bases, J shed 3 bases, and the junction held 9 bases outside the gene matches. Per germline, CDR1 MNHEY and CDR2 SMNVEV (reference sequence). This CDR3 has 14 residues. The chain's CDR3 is CASGPRDRDTEAFF. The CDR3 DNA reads TGTGCCAGCGGGCCGCGGGACAGAGACACTGAAGCTTTCTTT.

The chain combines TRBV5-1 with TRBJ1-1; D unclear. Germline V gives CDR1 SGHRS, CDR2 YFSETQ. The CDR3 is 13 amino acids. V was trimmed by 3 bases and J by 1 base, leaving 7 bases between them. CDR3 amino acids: CASSSGRNTEAFF. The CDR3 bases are TGCGCCAGCAGCTCCGGGAGGAACACTGAAGCTTTCTTT.

CDR3 in DNA: TGTGCCAGCAGGACAGGGACCCAAAAGGAAACGGTC. It is translated as CASRTGTQKETV. The chain combines TRBV7-9 with TRBJ2-7; 7 bases agree with TRBD1. From germline, CDR1 is SEHNR and CDR2 FQNEAQ (reference sequence). The CDR3 has 12 amino acids.

DNA of the CDR3: TGTGCCAGCAGCTTAGCGAGACTAGCGGAAGACAATGAGCAGTTCTTC. Its translation is CASSLARLAEDNEQFF. J is TRBJ2-1 and V is TRBV7-9, with 9 positions matching TRBD2. The CDR3 is 16 amino acids. The germline V gene encodes CDR1 SEHNR and CDR2 FQNEAQ (reference sequence). Trimming removed 0 bases from V and 5 bases from J; junction bases left unmatched: 5. The variable domain in full, completed from reference TRBV7-9 and TRBJ2-1, reads DTGVSQNPRHKITKRGQNVTFRCDPISEHNRLYWYRQTLGQGPEFLTYFQNEAQLEKSRLLSDRFSAERPKGSFSTLEIQRTEQGDSAMYLCASSLARLAEDNEQFFGPGTRLTVL.

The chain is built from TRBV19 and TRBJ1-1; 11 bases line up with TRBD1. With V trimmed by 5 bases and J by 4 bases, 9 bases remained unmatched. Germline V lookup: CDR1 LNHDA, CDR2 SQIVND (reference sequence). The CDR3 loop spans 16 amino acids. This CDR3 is CASSSRGQGASTEAFF. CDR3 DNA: TGTGCCAGTAGTTCTCGCGGACAGGGGGCGAGCACTGAAGCTTTCTTT.

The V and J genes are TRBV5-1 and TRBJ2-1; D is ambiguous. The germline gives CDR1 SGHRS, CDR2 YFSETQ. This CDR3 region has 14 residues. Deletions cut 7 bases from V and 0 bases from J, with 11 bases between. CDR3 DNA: TGCGCCAGCGGTCCCTCTAGCTCCTACAATGAGCAGTTCTTC. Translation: CASGPSSSYNEQFF. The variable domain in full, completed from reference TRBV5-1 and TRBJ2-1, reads KAGVTQTPRYLIKTRGQQVTLSCSPISGHRSVSWYQQTPGQGLQFLFEYFSETQRNKGNFPGRFSGRQFSNSRSEMNVSTLELGDSALYLCASGPSSSYNEQFFGPGTRLTVL.

The CDR3 spells CASGADNYGYTF. In nucleotides, the CDR3 is TGTGCCAGCGGAGCAGATAACTATGGCTACACCTTC. This chain joins TRBV5-4 and TRBJ1-2; the D is unclear. CDR1 is SGHNT, CDR2 YYREEE, per germline (reference sequence). The CDR3 is 12 amino acids. V was trimmed by 7 bases and J by 1 base, leaving 8 bases between them.

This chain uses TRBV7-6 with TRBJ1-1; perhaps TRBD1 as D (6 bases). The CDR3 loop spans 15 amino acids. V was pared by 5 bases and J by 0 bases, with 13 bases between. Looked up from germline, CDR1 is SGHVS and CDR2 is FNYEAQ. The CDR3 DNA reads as TGTGCCAGCAGCCGACAGGCCGACATGAACACTGAAGCTTTCTTT. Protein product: CASSRQADMNTEAFF.

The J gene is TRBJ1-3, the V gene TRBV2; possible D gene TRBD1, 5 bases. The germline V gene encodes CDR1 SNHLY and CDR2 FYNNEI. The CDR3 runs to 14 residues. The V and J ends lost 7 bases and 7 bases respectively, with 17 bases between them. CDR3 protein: CASTIRGFGNTIYF. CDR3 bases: TGTGCCAGCACAATTAGGGGTTTCGGGAACACCATATATTTT.

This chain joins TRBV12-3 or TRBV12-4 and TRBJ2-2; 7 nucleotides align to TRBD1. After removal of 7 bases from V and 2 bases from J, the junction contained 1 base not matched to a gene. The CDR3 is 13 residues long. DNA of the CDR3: TGTGCCAGCACAGGGGGTAACACCGGGGAGCTGTTTTTT. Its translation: CASTGGNTGELFF.

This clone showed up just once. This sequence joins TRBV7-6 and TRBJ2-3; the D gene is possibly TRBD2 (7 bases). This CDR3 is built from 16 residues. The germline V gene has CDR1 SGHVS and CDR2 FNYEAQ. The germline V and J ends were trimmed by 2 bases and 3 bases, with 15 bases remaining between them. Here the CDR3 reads CASSLFGSGTTDTQYF. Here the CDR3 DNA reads TGTGCCAGCAGCTTATTTGGGAGCGGGACAACAGATACGCAGTATTTT.

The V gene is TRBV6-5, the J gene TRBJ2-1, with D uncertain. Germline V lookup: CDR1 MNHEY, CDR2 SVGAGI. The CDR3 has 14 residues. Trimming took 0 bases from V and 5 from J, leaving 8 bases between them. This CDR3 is CASSYSRRDNEQFF. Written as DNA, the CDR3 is TGTGCCAGCAGTTACTCGAGGCGTGACAATGAGCAGTTCTTC.

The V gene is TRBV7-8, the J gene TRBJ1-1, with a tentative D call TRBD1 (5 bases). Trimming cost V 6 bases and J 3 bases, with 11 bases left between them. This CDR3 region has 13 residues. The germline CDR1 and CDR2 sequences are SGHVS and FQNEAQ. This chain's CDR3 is CASRSGLDTEAFF. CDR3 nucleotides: TGTGCCAGCAGATCAGGGTTGGACACTGAAGCTTTCTTT.

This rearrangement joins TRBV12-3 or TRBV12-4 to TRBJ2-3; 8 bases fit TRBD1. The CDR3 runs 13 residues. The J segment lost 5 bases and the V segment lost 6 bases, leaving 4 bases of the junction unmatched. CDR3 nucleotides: TGTGCCAGCAGGCAGGGGGCGGGAGATACGCAGTATTTT. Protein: CASRQGAGDTQYF.

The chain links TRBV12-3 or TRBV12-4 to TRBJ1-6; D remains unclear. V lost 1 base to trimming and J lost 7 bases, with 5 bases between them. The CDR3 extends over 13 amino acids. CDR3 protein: CASSLDSNSPLHF. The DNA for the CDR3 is TGTGCCAGCAGTTTAGACAGCAATTCACCCCTCCACTTT.

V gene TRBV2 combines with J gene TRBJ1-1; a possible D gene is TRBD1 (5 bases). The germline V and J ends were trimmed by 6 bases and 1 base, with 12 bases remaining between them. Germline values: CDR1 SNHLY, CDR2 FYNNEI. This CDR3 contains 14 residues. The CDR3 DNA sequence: TGTGCCAGCAGCGCCCAGGGAGGGAACACTGAAGCTTTCTTT. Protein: CASSAQGGNTEAFF. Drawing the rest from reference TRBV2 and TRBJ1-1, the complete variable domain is EPEVTQTPSHQVTQMGQEVILRCVPISNHLYFYWYRQILGQKVEFLVSFYNNEISEKSEIFDDQFSVERPDGSNFTLKIRSTKLEDSAMYFCASSAQGGNTEAFFGQGTRLTVV.

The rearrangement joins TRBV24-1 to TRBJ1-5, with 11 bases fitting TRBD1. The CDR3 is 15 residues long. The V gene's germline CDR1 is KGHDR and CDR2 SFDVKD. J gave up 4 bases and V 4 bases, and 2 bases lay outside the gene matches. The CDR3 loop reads CATSEGTGGNQPQHF. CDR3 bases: TGTGCCACCAGTGAGGGGACAGGGGGGAATCAGCCCCAGCATTTT.

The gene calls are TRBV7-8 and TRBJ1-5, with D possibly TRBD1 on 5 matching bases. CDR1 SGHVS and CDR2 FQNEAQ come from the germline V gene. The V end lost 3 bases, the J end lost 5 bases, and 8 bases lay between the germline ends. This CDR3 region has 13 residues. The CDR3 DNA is TGTGCCAGCAGCTTTGGAGGGGATCAGCCCCAGCATTTT. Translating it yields CASSFGGDQPQHF.

CDR3 sequence reads: CASDRGGNNTGELFF. The CDR3, as DNA: TGTGCTAGTGACCGCGGGGGGAATAACACCGGGGAGCTGTTTTTT. The rearrangement uses TRBV12-5 and TRBJ2-2, with 8 bases aligning to TRBD2. Germline V gene lookup returns CDR1 LGHNT and CDR2 FRNRAP. Trimming took 7 bases from V and 2 from J; bases not matched to a gene: 6. CDR3 length equals 15 residues.

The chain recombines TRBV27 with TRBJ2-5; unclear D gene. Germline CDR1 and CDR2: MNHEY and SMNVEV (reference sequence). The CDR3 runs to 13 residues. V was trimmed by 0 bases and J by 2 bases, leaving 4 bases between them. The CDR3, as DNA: TGTGCCAGCAGTTTATCCCAACAAGAGACCCAGTACTTC. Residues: CASSLSQQETQYF.

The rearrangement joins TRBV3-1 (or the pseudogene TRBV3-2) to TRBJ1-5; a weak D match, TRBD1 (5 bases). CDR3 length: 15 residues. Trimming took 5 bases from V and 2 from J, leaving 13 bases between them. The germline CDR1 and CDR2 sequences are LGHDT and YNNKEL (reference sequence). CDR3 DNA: TGTGCCAGCAGCTCGACAGACAGAGGCAATCAGCCCCAGCATTTT. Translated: CASSSTDRGNQPQHF.

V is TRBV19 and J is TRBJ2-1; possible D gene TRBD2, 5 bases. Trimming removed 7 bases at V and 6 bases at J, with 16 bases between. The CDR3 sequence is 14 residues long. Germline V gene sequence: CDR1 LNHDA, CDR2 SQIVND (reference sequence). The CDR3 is CASTRASIGNEQFF. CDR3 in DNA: TGTGCCAGTACACGGGCTAGCATCGGCAATGAGCAGTTCTTC.

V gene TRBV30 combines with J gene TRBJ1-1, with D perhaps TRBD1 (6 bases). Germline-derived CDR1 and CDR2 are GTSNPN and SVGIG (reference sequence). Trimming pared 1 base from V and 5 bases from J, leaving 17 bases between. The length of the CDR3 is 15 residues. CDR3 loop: CAWSGPPNRETEAFF. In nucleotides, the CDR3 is TGTGCCTGGAGTGGCCCCCCCAACAGGGAGACTGAAGCTTTCTTT.

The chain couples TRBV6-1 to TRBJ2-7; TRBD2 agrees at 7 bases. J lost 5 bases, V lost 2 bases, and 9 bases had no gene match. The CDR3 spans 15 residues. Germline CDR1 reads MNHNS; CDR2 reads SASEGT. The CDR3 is CASSETRDYSHEQYF. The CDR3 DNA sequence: TGTGCCAGCAGTGAAACCCGGGACTATAGCCACGAGCAGTACTTC.

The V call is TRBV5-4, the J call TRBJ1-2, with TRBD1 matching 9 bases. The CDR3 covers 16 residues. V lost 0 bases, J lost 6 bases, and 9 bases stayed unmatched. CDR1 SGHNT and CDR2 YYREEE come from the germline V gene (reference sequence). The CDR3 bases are TGTGCCAGCAGCTTGGGCTTACAGGGGGCGAGGGATGGCTACACCTTC. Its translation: CASSLGLQGARDGYTF.

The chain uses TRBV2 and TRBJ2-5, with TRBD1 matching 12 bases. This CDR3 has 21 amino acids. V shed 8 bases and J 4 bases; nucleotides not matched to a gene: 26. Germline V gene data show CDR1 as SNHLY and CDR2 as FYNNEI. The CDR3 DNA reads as TGTGCCAGCCTTAGAGGGACATTCGGGGCATTGTGGGGACAGGGGGCAGAGACCCAGTACTTC. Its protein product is CASLRGTFGALWGQGAETQYF.